This T cell receptor (beta chain) was identified in a study of blood T cells in healthy people across ages. Then a second PCR, running roughly 6 to 12 cycles, was carried out with a sample-barcoded 5' primer and a J-beta primer mix. TCRdb analysed the 5' RACE reads with MiXCR anew, one entry per CDR3 protein. The data hold approximately 800,000 distinct CDR3 sequences, with around 36% observed a single time. Germline values: CDR1 LGHNT, CDR2 FRNRAP. The CDR3 is 13 residues long. Between the trimmed V and J ends, which lost 5 bases and 5 bases, there was a span of 11 bases. Concerning this clonotype itself: A much larger clone differs from this one at a single base, so this may be a read error.

Sequenced material: blood. This sequence originates from a man between 18 and 35 years old in good health. The chain carries TRBV12-5 and TRBJ2-3, with D unclear. CDR3 in amino acids: CASGVAEEDTQYF. The CDR3 DNA reads TGTGCTAGTGGTGTGGCCGAGGAAGATACGCAGTATTTT.